Presented here are 26 T cell receptor beta chains from one specimen sequenced in a study of cytomegalovirus exposure and HLA in healthy donors (dated by TCRdb to between 2016 and 2019). Library generation was performed with the immunoSEQ multiplex PCR assay. A mixture of 60 forward primers for TCR Vbeta segments and 13 reverse primers for TCR Jbeta segments was used in the multiplex PCR. TCRdb obtained this table from immuneACCESS and retained in-frame rearrangements with V and J assigned. These tables miss some clones; where compared with another copy, unresolved V genes account for less than half of the shortfall, and the remainder is unexplained. For this sample there are 150,000 to 200,000 clones; around 75% appear just once. 1.8% of the sample is taken by the ten largest. The sample comprised PBMCs. The receptors were sampled from a woman in her 30s in good health and CMV-seronegative.

The chain has TRBV9 and TRBJ2-7; TRBD1 matches at 12 bases. There are 16 residues in the CDR3. The V segment lost 0 bases and the J segment 4 bases; nucleotides outside the gene matches: 5. CDR1 and CDR2 (germline): SGDLS, YYNGEE. CDR3 in DNA: TGTGCCAGCAGCGTAGGGGGACAGGGGGCAGGATACGAGCAGTACTTC. Amino acids: CASSVGGQGAGYEQYF.

The genes are TRBV30 and TRBJ2-7; D may be TRBD1 (8 bases). Looked up from germline, CDR1 is GTSNPN and CDR2 is SVGIG (reference sequence). The CDR3 extends over 16 amino acids. The V end lost 5 bases, the J end lost 0 bases, and 20 bases lay between the germline ends. The CDR3 reads CAWGPGGAGDSYEQYF. As DNA, the CDR3 is TGTGCCTGGGGCCCAGGGGGCGCGGGAGACTCCTACGAGCAGTACTTC.

V gene TRBV11-2 combines with J gene TRBJ2-1, with D uncertain. The CDR3 is made up of 13 amino acids. Looked up from germline, CDR1 is SGHAT and CDR2 is FQNNGV. Trimming stripped 7 bases from V and 4 bases from J, with 11 bases between. CDR3 sequence reads: CASTQTAYNEQFF. The CDR3 DNA follows: TGTGCCAGCACCCAAACAGCTTACAATGAGCAGTTCTTC.

The chain has TRBV2 and TRBJ2-7; 8 nucleotides line up with TRBD2. V was clipped by 4 bases and J by 3 bases; unmatched bases: 8. The CDR3 sequence is 15 residues long. From germline, CDR1 is SNHLY and CDR2 FYNNEI. The CDR3 spells CASSGALAADYEQYF. CDR3 bases: TGTGCCAGCAGTGGGGCACTAGCGGCAGACTACGAGCAGTACTTC.

V gene TRBV5-1 combines with J gene TRBJ1-1, with a possible D match to TRBD1 (6 bases). Trimming cost V 8 bases and J 5 bases, with 19 bases left between them. The germline gives CDR1 SGHRS, CDR2 YFSETQ. This CDR3 region has 14 residues. CDR3 in amino acids: CASHLQGPVTEAFF. DNA for the CDR3: TGCGCCAGTCATCTACAGGGACCGGTAACTGAAGCTTTCTTT. Full variable domain (missing parts from reference TRBV5-1 and TRBJ1-1): KAGVTQTPRYLIKTRGQQVTLSCSPISGHRSVSWYQQTPGQGLQFLFEYFSETQRNKGNFPGRFSGRQFSNSRSEMNVSTLELGDSALYLCASHLQGPVTEAFFGQGTRLTVV.

The CDR3 here is CASSLSGATNEKLFF. The CDR3, as DNA: TGTGCCAGCAGTTTATCGGGGGCGACTAATGAAAAACTGTTTTTT. The V and J genes are TRBV27 and TRBJ1-4; D is perhaps TRBD1 (6 bases). The CDR3 length is 15 residues. Germline-derived CDR1 and CDR2 are MNHEY and SMNVEV (reference sequence). V lost 0 bases to trimming and J lost 2 bases, with 7 bases between them.

The CDR3 coding sequence is TGTGCCAGCAGTATTGGTCAGGGGGCAACTAATGAAAAACTGTTTTTT. Translating it yields CASSIGQGATNEKLFF. The chain combines TRBV2 with TRBJ1-4; TRBD1 aligns across 7 bases. From germline, CDR1 is SNHLY and CDR2 FYNNEI. The J segment lost 0 bases and the V segment lost 5 bases, leaving 6 bases of the junction unmatched. This CDR3 comprises 16 residues.

This clone has only a few counts. V gene TRBV6-1 combines with J gene TRBJ1-1, with a tentative D call TRBD1 (5 bases). Trimming took off 5 bases at V and 2 bases at J, with 12 bases between the two ends. CDR3 length: 14 amino acids. Per germline, CDR1 MNHNS and CDR2 SASEGT. For the CDR3, the DNA is TGTGCCAGCAGTCCCCTGACAGTTAACACTGAAGCTTTCTTT. Protein sequence: CASSPLTVNTEAFF.

This CDR3 reads CASRPPLPSGGAEETQYF. CDR3 nucleotides: TGTGCCAGCAGACCACCCCTCCCTAGCGGGGGGGCCGAAGAGACCCAGTACTTC. The chain links TRBV11-2 to TRBJ2-5; 12 bases match TRBD2. The CDR3 consists of 18 residues. The germline gives CDR1 SGHAT, CDR2 FQNNGV. V dropped 6 bases and J dropped 3; count of bases not matched to a gene: 14.

This clone came up once. As DNA, the CDR3 is TGCGCCAGCAGCCCCGACAGTCGGAGCAATCAGCCCCAGCATTTT. The encoded protein is CASSPDSRSNQPQHF. The chain carries TRBV5-1 and TRBJ1-5, with D perhaps TRBD1 (5 bases). The V end lost 4 bases, the J end lost 1 base, and 12 bases lay between the germline ends. Germline V lookup: CDR1 SGHRS, CDR2 YFSETQ. This CDR3 has 15 amino acids.

Only a few counts were recorded for this clone. The V call is TRBV27, the J call TRBJ2-4, with TRBD1 matching 7 bases. V dropped 6 bases and J dropped 0; count of bases not matched to a gene: 11. The CDR3 covers 17 residues. Germline values: CDR1 MNHEY, CDR2 SMNVEV (reference sequence). The CDR3 nucleotides are TGTGCCAGCAGGGACCTTGGGACAGCGCTAGCCAAAAACATTCAGTACTTC. Protein: CASRDLGTALAKNIQYF.

This chain joins TRBV18 and TRBJ2-2, with 10 bases identical to TRBD1. The J segment lost 3 bases and the V segment lost 3 bases, leaving 1 base of the junction unmatched. This CDR3 contains 15 residues. Per germline, CDR1 KGHSH and CDR2 LQKENI. CDR3 residues: CASSPDRGDTGELFF. The CDR3 DNA follows: TGTGCCAGCTCACCGGACAGGGGGGACACCGGGGAGCTGTTTTTT.

The chain joins TRBV6-5 to TRBJ2-7; TRBD1 matches 9 bases. CDR3 size: 15 residues. Germline V CDR1 and CDR2: MNHEY, SVGAGI. J was trimmed by 2 bases and V by 2 bases; bases with no gene match: 4. DNA of the CDR3: TGTGCCAGCAGTTACGAGACAGGGGGACCCTACGAGCAGTACTTC. Protein product: CASSYETGGPYEQYF.

This clone was seen a few times. The chain links TRBV5-8 to TRBJ2-5, with a possible D match to TRBD1 (5 bases). Trimming left V 2 bases short and J 1 base short, with 9 bases between. The CDR3 sequence is 14 residues long. Germline values: CDR1 SGHTS, CDR2 YDEGEE. CDR3 protein: CASSFGQGQETQYF. The CDR3 region has the DNA TGTGCCAGCAGCTTTGGGCAGGGCCAAGAGACCCAGTACTTC. Full variable domain (outside the CDR3, taken from reference TRBV5-8 and TRBJ2-5): EAGVTQSPTHLIKTRGQQATLRCSPISGHTSVYWYQQALGLGLQFLLWYDEGEERNRGNFPPRFSGRQFPNYSSELNVNALELEDSALYLCASSFGQGQETQYFGPGTRLLVL.

The CDR3 coding sequence is TGTGCCAGCAGCTCTGGACTAGCGAGCAATGAGCAGTTCTTC. The encoded protein is CASSSGLASNEQFF. The V and J genes are TRBV7-9 and TRBJ2-1; 9 bases line up with TRBD2. Germline V gives CDR1 SEHNR, CDR2 FQNEAQ (reference sequence). Losses at the gene ends were 4 bases for V and 6 bases for J; bases not matched to a gene: 4. This CDR3 contains 14 residues.

The DNA of the CDR3 is TGTGCCAGCAGCTTGTTGGGAGGAAATCAGCCCCAGCATTTT. It is translated as CASSLLGGNQPQHF. The chain uses TRBV5-8 and TRBJ1-5; no clear D gene. Deletions cut 1 base from V and 4 bases from J, with 9 bases between. The CDR3 length is 14 residues. The germline CDR1 and CDR2 sequences are SGHTS and YDEGEE.

The rearrangement joins TRBV29-1 to TRBJ1-2; tentatively, D is TRBD1 (6 bases). Germline CDR1 SQVTM, CDR2 ANQGSEA. V was trimmed by 6 bases and J by 3 bases, leaving 11 bases between them. This CDR3 contains 12 residues. The CDR3 loop reads CSVGKGDYGYTF. The CDR3 DNA follows: TGCAGCGTGGGGAAGGGGGACTATGGCTACACCTTC.

The chain employs TRBV5-1 and TRBJ1-2; D unclear. Germline V gene lookup returns CDR1 SGHRS and CDR2 YFSETQ. The CDR3 consists of 16 residues. Trimming took off 1 base at V and 4 bases at J, with 17 bases between the two ends. CDR3 loop: CASSLNSQPQSYGYTF. The CDR3 DNA follows: TGCGCCAGCAGCTTGAACAGCCAGCCTCAATCCTATGGCTACACCTTC. Full variable domain (missing parts from reference TRBV5-1 and TRBJ1-2): KAGVTQTPRYLIKTRGQQVTLSCSPISGHRSVSWYQQTPGQGLQFLFEYFSETQRNKGNFPGRFSGRQFSNSRSEMNVSTLELGDSALYLCASSLNSQPQSYGYTFGSGTRLTVV.

This clone was seen a few times. The chain uses TRBV7-7 and TRBJ1-1; a possible D gene is TRBD1 (5 bases). Germline V lookup: CDR1 SSHAT, CDR2 FNYEAQ (reference sequence). V was pared by 5 bases and J by 1 base, with 8 bases between. The CDR3 length is 13 residues. CDR3 residues: CASSLDRNTEAFF. The DNA of the CDR3 is TGTGCCAGCAGCCTCGACAGGAACACTGAAGCTTTCTTT.

V gene TRBV19 combines with J gene TRBJ1-4; 9 bases map to TRBD1. This CDR3 has 16 residues. With 3 bases clipped from V and 6 bases from J, the junction kept 8 bases outside the gene matches. The germline V gene encodes CDR1 LNHDA and CDR2 SQIVND (reference sequence). This CDR3 is CASSIAAGTGYEKLFF. DNA for the CDR3: TGTGCCAGTAGTATTGCCGCCGGGACAGGGTATGAAAAACTGTTTTTT.

V and J are TRBV4-3 and TRBJ2-7; TRBD2 aligns across 10 bases. The CDR3 runs to 17 residues. In germline, CDR1 is LGHNA, CDR2 YSLEER. V lost 1 base, J lost 1 base, and 7 bases stayed unmatched. This chain's CDR3 is CASSQGRASGSSYEQYF. CDR3 nucleotides: TGCGCCAGCAGCCAAGGCAGGGCTAGCGGGAGTTCCTACGAGCAGTACTTC.

The rearrangement joins TRBV4-1 to TRBJ2-5; possible D gene TRBD2, 7 bases. CDR1 and CDR2 from the germline V gene are MGHRA and YSYEKL. The CDR3 covers 14 residues. V shed 4 bases and J shed 1 base, with 10 bases lying between them. The CDR3 coding sequence is TGCGCCAGCAGCCTGCGGGGGCTCCAAGAGACCCAGTACTTC. Translating gives CASSLRGLQETQYF.

CDR3 coding DNA: TGTGCCAGCAGCTTCGGACAGGGATCTGTCTCACCCCTCCACTTT. The encoded protein is CASSFGQGSVSPLHF. The gene calls are TRBV5-8 and TRBJ1-6; 8 positions match TRBD1. The V segment lost 2 bases and the J segment 10 bases; nucleotides outside the gene matches: 8. CDR3 length: 15 amino acids. Germline CDR1 SGHTS, CDR2 YDEGEE. Variable domain in full (rest from reference TRBV5-8 and TRBJ1-6): EAGVTQSPTHLIKTRGQQATLRCSPISGHTSVYWYQQALGLGLQFLLWYDEGEERNRGNFPPRFSGRQFPNYSSELNVNALELEDSALYLCASSFGQGSVSPLHFGNGTRLTVT.

This clone was observed a handful of times. DNA for the CDR3: TGTGCCAGCAGCTTAGGACAGGGGGCGATCTACAATGAGCAGTTCTTC. Its translation: CASSLGQGAIYNEQFF. V gene TRBV5-4 combines with J gene TRBJ2-1; 11 bases match TRBD1. This CDR3 is 16 amino acids long. V dropped 2 bases and J dropped 3; count of bases not matched to a gene: 4. Germline V gene sequence: CDR1 SGHNT, CDR2 YYREEE (reference sequence).

This clone was counted once. J is TRBJ1-2 and V is TRBV1; TRBD1 is the table's D call and was not checked against the DNA. TRBV1 has pseudogene status. This CDR3 is built from 14 residues. The CDR3 here is CTRHRRDRVYGYTF. The CDR3 DNA reads TGCACCAGGCACCGCCGGGACAGAGTCTATGGCTACACCTTC.

This chain connects TRBV6-5 to TRBJ1-1; D unresolved. This CDR3 has 12 residues. V was clipped by 0 bases and J by 9 bases, with 8 bases between them. Germline values: CDR1 MNHEY, CDR2 SVGAGI. The CDR3 nucleotides are TGTGCCAGCAGTTACTCGAACAGCCAAGCTTTCTTT. Protein sequence: CASSYSNSQAFF.